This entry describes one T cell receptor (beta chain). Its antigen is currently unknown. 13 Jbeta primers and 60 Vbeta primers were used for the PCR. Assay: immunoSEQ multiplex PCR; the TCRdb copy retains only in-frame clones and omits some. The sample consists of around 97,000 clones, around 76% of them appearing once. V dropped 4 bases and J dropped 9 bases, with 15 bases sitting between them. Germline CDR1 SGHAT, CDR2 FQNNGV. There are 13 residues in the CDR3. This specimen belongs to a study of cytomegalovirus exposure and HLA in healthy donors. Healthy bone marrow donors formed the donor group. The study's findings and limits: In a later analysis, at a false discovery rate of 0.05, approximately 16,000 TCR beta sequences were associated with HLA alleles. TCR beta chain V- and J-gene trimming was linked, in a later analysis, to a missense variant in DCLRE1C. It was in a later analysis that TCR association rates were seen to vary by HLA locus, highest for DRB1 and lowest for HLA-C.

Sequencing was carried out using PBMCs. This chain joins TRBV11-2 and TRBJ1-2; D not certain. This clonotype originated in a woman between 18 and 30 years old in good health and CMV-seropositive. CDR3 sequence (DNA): TGTGCCAGCAGCTCCCTTAAACTTATGAGCTACACCTTC. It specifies CASSSLKLMSYTF.